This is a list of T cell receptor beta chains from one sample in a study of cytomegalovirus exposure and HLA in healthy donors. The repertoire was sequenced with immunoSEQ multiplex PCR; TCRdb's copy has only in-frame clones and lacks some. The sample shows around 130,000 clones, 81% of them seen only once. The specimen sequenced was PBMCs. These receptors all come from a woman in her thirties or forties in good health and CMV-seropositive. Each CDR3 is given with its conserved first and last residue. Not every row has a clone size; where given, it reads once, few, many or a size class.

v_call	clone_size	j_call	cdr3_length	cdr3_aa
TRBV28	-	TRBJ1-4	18	CASSSSYRVGGTNEKLFF
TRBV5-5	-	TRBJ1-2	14	CASSLARLIYGYTF
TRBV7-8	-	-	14	CASRRRQGTYEQYF
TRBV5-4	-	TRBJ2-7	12	CASSGGSPEQYF
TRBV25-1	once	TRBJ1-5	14	CASSDGKGNQPQHF
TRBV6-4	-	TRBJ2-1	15	CASSAQAELYNEQFF
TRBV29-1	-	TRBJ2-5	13	CSVETGGVETQYF
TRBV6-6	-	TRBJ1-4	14	CASSSPREGEKLFF
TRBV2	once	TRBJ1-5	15	CASSEARGGDQPQHF
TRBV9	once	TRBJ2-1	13	CASSVEGSDEQFF
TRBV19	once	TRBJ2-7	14	CASSTSGPAGEQYF
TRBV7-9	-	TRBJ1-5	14	CASSLAQSNQPQHF
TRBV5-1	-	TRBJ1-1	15	CASSSNRPGNTEAFF
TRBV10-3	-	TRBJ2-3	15	CATYTSGGATDTQYF
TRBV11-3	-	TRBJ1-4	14	CASSSDRVREKLFF
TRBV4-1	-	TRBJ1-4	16	CASSLGWTSTNEKLFF
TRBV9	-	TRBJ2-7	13	CASSAYSGYEQYF
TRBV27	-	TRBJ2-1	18	CASTVKGLAVLSYNEQFF
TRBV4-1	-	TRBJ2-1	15	CASSHRDSSRDEQFF
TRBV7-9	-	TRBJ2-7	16	CASSLDGGPLPYEQYF
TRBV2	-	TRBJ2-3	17	CASKGASGGPSTDTQYF
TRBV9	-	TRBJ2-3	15	CASSVVEGRADTQYF
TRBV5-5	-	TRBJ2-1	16	CASRKFGTSGYNEQFF
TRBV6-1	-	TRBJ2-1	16	CASSDPRTSQSHREFF
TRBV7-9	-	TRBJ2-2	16	CASSAGTGGGTGELFF
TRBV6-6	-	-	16	CASSSQTSGRRYEQYF
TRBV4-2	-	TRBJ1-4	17	CASSQDGTVTTFEKLFF
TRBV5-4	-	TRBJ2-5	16	CASSLPAQGVSETQYF
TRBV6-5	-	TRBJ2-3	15	CASSRRQGNSDTQYF
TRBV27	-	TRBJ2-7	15	CASSPSLIGGNEQYF
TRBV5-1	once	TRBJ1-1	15	CATSSTGLTNTEAFF
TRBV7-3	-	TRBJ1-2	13	CASSRTGLDGYTF
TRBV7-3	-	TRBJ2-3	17	CASSIYLGGAGTDTQYF
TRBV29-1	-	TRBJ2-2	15	CSVTRDRVDTGELFF
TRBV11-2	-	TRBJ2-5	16	CASSLEPQRRGETQYF
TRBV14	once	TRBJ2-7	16	CASSPTAGISSYEQYF
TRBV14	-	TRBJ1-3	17	CASSQARGVPSGNTIYF